This TCR beta chain is from a study of neoadjuvant anti-PD-1 for oral cavity cancer. Study conclusions and caveats: With three patients per group, TCR findings need larger cohorts.

This clone was observed a handful of times. Its specificity is not known. Looked up from germline, CDR1 is SGHRS and CDR2 is YFSETQ. Trimming took 1 base from V and 1 from J, leaving 22 bases between them. The CDR3 contains 19 residues. The method was immunoSEQ multiplex PCR; TCRdb's version includes in-frame clones alone and lacks a portion of them. The sample yields tens of thousands of clones, 65% to 85% seen once. The source of this sequence is a person between 40 and 79 years old with oral cavity squamous cell carcinoma. V gene TRBV5-1 combines with J gene TRBJ2-3; D unclear. This specimen was PBMCs, taken before nivolumab (anti-PD-1) treatment. CDR3 sequence reads: CASSLSIGRVRPGTDTQYF. The CDR3 nucleotides are TGCGCCAGCAGCTTGTCTATAGGTCGGGTTCGGCCGGGCACAGATACGCAGTATTTT. The full variable domain, with the rest looked up from reference TRBV5-1 and TRBJ2-3, is KAGVTQTPRYLIKTRGQQVTLSCSPISGHRSVSWYQQTPGQGLQFLFEYFSETQRNKGNFPGRFSGRQFSNSRSEMNVSTLELGDSALYLCASSLSIGRVRPGTDTQYFGPGTRLTVL.